This is a list of T cell receptor beta chains from one sample in a study of cytomegalovirus exposure and HLA in healthy donors. TCRdb's table, derived via immunoSEQ multiplex PCR, lists solely in-frame clones and lacks some. The sample gives 150,000 to 200,000 clones, about 65% of which show up once; approximately 3% is in the top ten. The sequenced sample was PBMCs. These receptors were obtained from a young woman in good health and CMV-seronegative. CDR3s include the opening cysteine and the closing phenylalanine or tryptophan. D genes are given only for firm matches. The size of a clone is reported for some rows only, either as once, few or many, or as a class for expanded clones.

V gene: TRBV5-6; J gene: TRBJ2-5; D gene: TRBD2; clone size: .; CDR3 protein: CASSFQRGGRVETQYF; CDR3 DNA: TGTGCCAGCAGCTTCCAGCGGGGGGGCCGAGTGGAGACCCAGTACTTC
V gene: TRBV7-9; J gene: TRBJ2-1; D gene: .; clone size: .; CDR3 protein: CSSKEDYNEQFF; CDR3 DNA: TGTTCCAGCAAGGAGGACTACAATGAGCAGTTCTTC
V gene: TRBV10-1; J gene: TRBJ1-2; D gene: TRBD1; clone size: .; CDR3 protein: CASRTGRRSYTF; CDR3 DNA: TGCGCCAGCAGGACAGGGAGACGGAGCTACACCTTC
V gene: TRBV15; J gene: TRBJ2-7; D gene: .; clone size: .; CDR3 protein: CATSSRISPGSLPEQYF; CDR3 DNA: TGTGCCACCAGCAGTCGCATCTCCCCGGGTTCGCTTCCCGAGCAGTACTTC
V gene: TRBV27; J gene: TRBJ2-1; D gene: TRBD2; clone size: .; CDR3 protein: CASSFTGVGLAGGGPRDEQFF; CDR3 DNA: TGTGCCAGCAGTTTTACAGGGGTTGGGTTAGCGGGAGGGGGCCCTAGGGATGAGCAGTTCTTC
V gene: TRBV14; J gene: TRBJ2-1; D gene: TRBD2; clone size: .; CDR3 protein: CASSRSLAGGHEQFF; CDR3 DNA: TGTGCCAGCAGCCGAAGCTTAGCGGGGGGGCATGAGCAGTTCTTC
V gene: TRBV27; J gene: TRBJ2-2; D gene: .; clone size: few; CDR3 protein: CASSFSGAGELFF; CDR3 DNA: TGTGCCAGCAGTTTCTCCGGGGCCGGGGAGCTGTTTTTT
V gene: TRBV29-1; J gene: TRBJ2-1; D gene: TRBD2; clone size: few; CDR3 protein: CSVEDLAGGLNEQFF; CDR3 DNA: TGCAGCGTTGAAGATCTAGCGGGAGGTCTCAATGAGCAGTTCTTC
V gene: TRBV28; J gene: TRBJ1-5; D gene: .; clone size: .; CDR3 protein: CAHAGGNQPQHF; CDR3 DNA: TGTGCCCATGCCGGGGGCAATCAGCCCCAGCATTTT
V gene: TRBV4-1; J gene: TRBJ2-2; D gene: .; clone size: .; CDR3 protein: CASSQRGHTGELFF; CDR3 DNA: TGCGCCAGCAGCCAGCGGGGCCACACCGGGGAGCTGTTTTTT
V gene: TRBV6-5; J gene: TRBJ2-2; D gene: TRBD1; clone size: .; CDR3 protein: CASRLDRTNTGELFF; CDR3 DNA: TGTGCCAGCAGACTGGACAGGACGAACACCGGGGAGCTGTTTTTT
V gene: TRBV10-3; J gene: TRBJ2-5; D gene: TRBD1; clone size: .; CDR3 protein: CATAPPGTEETQYF; CDR3 DNA: TGTGCCACTGCACCCCCCGGGACAGAAGAGACCCAGTACTTC
V gene: TRBV28; J gene: TRBJ2-1; D gene: TRBD2; clone size: .; CDR3 protein: CASSPPVAGGPFNEQFF; CDR3 DNA: TGTGCCAGCAGTCCCCCGGTAGCGGGAGGGCCATTCAATGAGCAGTTCTTC
V gene: TRBV4-2; J gene: TRBJ2-2; D gene: TRBD2; clone size: .; CDR3 protein: CASSQELGVAGLHTGELFF; CDR3 DNA: TGTGCCAGCAGCCAAGAGCTCGGAGTAGCGGGGCTACACACCGGGGAGCTGTTTTTT
V gene: TRBV29-1; J gene: TRBJ2-1; D gene: .; clone size: .; CDR3 protein: CSAESLYEQFF; CDR3 DNA: TGCAGCGCCGAAAGCCTGTATGAGCAGTTCTTC
V gene: TRBV30; J gene: TRBJ1-2; D gene: TRBD1; clone size: .; CDR3 protein: CAWSLLQGDYGYTF; CDR3 DNA: TGTGCCTGGAGTCTGCTACAGGGGGACTATGGCTACACCTTC
V gene: TRBV2; J gene: TRBJ1-1; D gene: TRBD1; clone size: .; CDR3 protein: CASSKTGVNTEAFF; CDR3 DNA: TGTGCCAGCAGTAAGACAGGGGTAAACACTGAAGCTTTCTTT
V gene: TRBV14; J gene: TRBJ1-1; D gene: .; clone size: few; CDR3 protein: CASTEDGGAAEAFF; CDR3 DNA: TGTGCCAGCACCGAAGACGGGGGGGCGGCTGAAGCTTTCTTT
V gene: TRBV21-1; J gene: TRBJ1-1; D gene: .; clone size: .; CDR3 protein: CASSIPQRDEAFF; CDR3 DNA: TGTGCCAGCAGCATTCCCCAGCGGGATGAAGCTTTCTTT
V gene: TRBV30; J gene: TRBJ1-1; D gene: .; clone size: few; CDR3 protein: CAWRVGPRNTEAFF; CDR3 DNA: TGTGCCTGGAGAGTTGGGCCGAGGAACACTGAAGCTTTCTTT
V gene: TRBV28; J gene: TRBJ2-7; D gene: .; clone size: .; CDR3 protein: CASRLGGANYEQYF; CDR3 DNA: TGTGCCAGCAGATTAGGCGGAGCTAACTACGAGCAGTACTTC
V gene: TRBV5-1; J gene: TRBJ1-1; D gene: TRBD1; clone size: .; CDR3 protein: CASSRTGRGETEAFF; CDR3 DNA: TGCGCCAGCAGCCGGACAGGGAGGGGAGAGACTGAAGCTTTCTTT
V gene: TRBV9; J gene: TRBJ1-1; D gene: .; clone size: .; CDR3 protein: CASSVGVDSEAFF; CDR3 DNA: TGTGCCAGCAGCGTAGGCGTAGACAGTGAAGCTTTCTTT
V gene: TRBV7-6; J gene: TRBJ2-1; D gene: .; clone size: .; CDR3 protein: CASSLAGAPGNEQFF; CDR3 DNA: TGTGCCAGCAGCTTAGCGGGGGCGCCGGGGAATGAGCAGTTCTTC
V gene: TRBV15; J gene: TRBJ2-3; D gene: TRBD2; clone size: .; CDR3 protein: CATSRGTSIDADTQYF; CDR3 DNA: TGTGCCACCAGCAGGGGGACTAGCATAGACGCAGATACGCAGTATTTT
V gene: TRBV7-3; J gene: TRBJ2-3; D gene: .; clone size: .; CDR3 protein: CASSSLGTSTDTQYF; CDR3 DNA: TGTGCCAGCAGCTCCTTGGGGACTAGCACAGATACGCAGTATTTT
V gene: TRBV7-8; J gene: TRBJ1-6; D gene: TRBD1; clone size: .; CDR3 protein: CASSRDRESSPLHF; CDR3 DNA: TGTGCCAGCAGCCGGGACAGGGAGAGTTCACCCCTCCACTTT
V gene: TRBV27; J gene: TRBJ2-1; D gene: .; clone size: .; CDR3 protein: CASSFVGFRGVEQFF; CDR3 DNA: TGTGCCAGCAGTTTCGTGGGATTCAGGGGGGTAGAGCAGTTCTTC
V gene: TRBV29-1; J gene: TRBJ1-1; D gene: .; clone size: .; CDR3 protein: CSVDLGQITEAFF; CDR3 DNA: TGCAGCGTTGACTTAGGACAGATCACTGAAGCTTTCTTT
V gene: TRBV10-3; J gene: TRBJ2-3; D gene: .; clone size: few; CDR3 protein: CAISDGGGEDADTQYF; CDR3 DNA: TGTGCCATCAGTGATGGTGGAGGGGAGGATGCAGATACGCAGTATTTT
V gene: TRBV5-1; J gene: TRBJ1-2; D gene: TRBD1; clone size: .; CDR3 protein: CASSPGTGGAGGYTF; CDR3 DNA: TGCGCCAGCAGCCCGGGGACAGGGGGCGCAGGAGGCTACACCTTC
V gene: TRBV5-5; J gene: TRBJ1-1; D gene: TRBD1; clone size: once; CDR3 protein: CASSWNRGGGEAFF; CDR3 DNA: TGTGCCAGCAGCTGGAACAGGGGTGGTGGTGAAGCTTTCTTT
V gene: TRBV11-2; J gene: TRBJ1-2; D gene: .; clone size: .; CDR3 protein: CASSPDSGAGGYGYTF; CDR3 DNA: TGTGCCAGCAGCCCCGACTCAGGGGCCGGTGGCTATGGCTACACCTTC
V gene: TRBV4-3; J gene: TRBJ2-2; D gene: .; clone size: .; CDR3 protein: CASSQDSGTGELFF; CDR3 DNA: TGCGCCAGCAGCCAGGACTCTGGGACCGGGGAGCTGTTTTTT
V gene: TRBV15; J gene: TRBJ2-3; D gene: TRBD2; clone size: .; CDR3 protein: CATSSQRGGFEADTQYF; CDR3 DNA: TGTGCCACCAGCTCCCAGCGGGGGGGCTTCGAGGCAGATACGCAGTATTTT
V gene: TRBV28; J gene: TRBJ1-5; D gene: .; clone size: .; CDR3 protein: CASSFGRASNQPQHF; CDR3 DNA: TGTGCCAGCAGTTTTGGCAGGGCAAGCAATCAGCCCCAGCATTTT
V gene: TRBV6-5; J gene: TRBJ2-1; D gene: TRBD2; clone size: .; CDR3 protein: CASSATSAYNEQFF; CDR3 DNA: TGTGCCAGCAGCGCGACTAGCGCCTACAATGAGCAGTTCTTC
V gene: TRBV5-1; J gene: TRBJ2-7; D gene: .; clone size: .; CDR3 protein: CASSLYGRVGEQYF; CDR3 DNA: TGCGCCAGCAGCTTGTACGGCAGGGTAGGTGAGCAGTACTTC
V gene: TRBV10-2; J gene: TRBJ1-1; D gene: TRBD1; clone size: few; CDR3 protein: CASSRPGQGVVEAFF; CDR3 DNA: TGCGCCAGCAGCCGACCGGGACAGGGGGTTGTTGAAGCTTTCTTT
V gene: TRBV7-2; J gene: TRBJ2-3; D gene: TRBD2; clone size: .; CDR3 protein: CASSFSGGVTDTQYF; CDR3 DNA: TGTGCCAGCAGCTTTAGCGGGGGGGTCACAGATACGCAGTATTTT
V gene: TRBV7-2; J gene: TRBJ2-1; D gene: .; clone size: .; CDR3 protein: CASSWRAVSYNEQFF; CDR3 DNA: TGTGCCAGCAGCTGGCGGGCGGTTTCCTACAATGAGCAGTTCTTC
V gene: TRBV28; J gene: TRBJ2-7; D gene: .; clone size: .; CDR3 protein: CASSLSGGREQYF; CDR3 DNA: TGTGCCAGCAGTTTATCCGGGGGGCGCGAGCAGTACTTC
V gene: TRBV12-2; J gene: TRBJ2-1; D gene: .; clone size: .; CDR3 protein: CASRLGSLGVGEQFF; CDR3 DNA: TGTGCAAGTCGCTTAGGGTCCCTAGGGGTAGGTGAGCAGTTCTTC
V gene: TRBV19; J gene: TRBJ1-2; D gene: TRBD1; clone size: .; CDR3 protein: CASSPRGSGQGADYGYTF; CDR3 DNA: TGTGCCAGTAGTCCACGGGGCTCGGGACAGGGGGCTGACTATGGCTACACCTTC
V gene: TRBV28; J gene: TRBJ2-3; D gene: .; clone size: .; CDR3 protein: CASSFRRGGDTQYF; CDR3 DNA: TGTGCCAGCAGTTTCCGTCGGGGAGGAGATACGCAGTATTTT
V gene: TRBV27; J gene: TRBJ2-3; D gene: TRBD2; clone size: .; CDR3 protein: CASSPLWTSGATDTQYF; CDR3 DNA: TGTGCCAGCAGTCCCCTATGGACTAGCGGGGCAACAGATACGCAGTATTTT
V gene: TRBV13; J gene: TRBJ2-5; D gene: .; clone size: .; CDR3 protein: CASSLAGNQETQYF; CDR3 DNA: TGTGCCAGCAGCTTAGCGGGTAACCAAGAGACCCAGTACTTC
V gene: TRBV30; J gene: TRBJ2-1; D gene: .; clone size: .; CDR3 protein: CAWSGRARASYNEQFF; CDR3 DNA: TGTGCCTGGAGTGGTCGAGCGAGGGCCTCCTACAATGAGCAGTTCTTC
V gene: TRBV5-1; J gene: TRBJ1-6; D gene: TRBD1; clone size: .; CDR3 protein: CASSTGQGVQPLHF; CDR3 DNA: TGCGCCAGCAGCACGGGACAGGGAGTCCAACCCCTCCACTTT
V gene: TRBV5-1; J gene: TRBJ2-2; D gene: TRBD2; clone size: .; CDR3 protein: CASSLAGGRNTGELFF; CDR3 DNA: TGCGCCAGCAGCCTAGCGGGGGGGCGGAACACCGGGGAGCTGTTTTTT